Described below is a single T cell receptor beta chain sequence and its context. Deletions cut 3 bases from V and 5 bases from J, with 20 bases between. This CDR3 has 16 residues. Per germline, CDR1 MDHEN and CDR2 SYDVKM. Method: immunoSEQ multiplex PCR; TCRdb's copy keeps in-frame clones and lacks some. Among a few million clones, 85% to 95% were seen once, and the ten largest hold 1.5% to 2%. The data are from a study of shared clonotypes between healthy human individuals. The naive CD8 subset, CD45RO-negative cells positively selected for CCR7, excluded terminally differentiated effector memory CD45RA+ cells.

Source material: naive CD8+ T cells from PBMCs. The sequence came from a young man in good health. Some clones in this sample may be carry-over from other donors' samples. The genes are TRBV28 and TRBJ2-7; D might be TRBD1 (5 bases). CDR3 protein: CASSFGRWVQGDEQYF. Written as DNA, the CDR3 is TGTGCCAGCAGTTTTGGCAGGTGGGTGCAAGGGGACGAGCAGTACTTC.